A selection of T cell receptor beta chains follows, all from one sample in a study of early stage breast cancer tumors. Only in-frame clones appear in the TCRdb table, and some are missing; sequencing was by immunoSEQ multiplex PCR. Of approximately 70,000 clones in the sample, 65% to 85% were seen once. The sample comprised blood. These receptors were obtained from a person in their 40s with breast cancer. Both conserved end residues are trimmed from each CDR3.

CDR3 protein,V gene,J gene
ASSKGQAQETQY,TRBV5-1,TRBJ2-5
SVGQGDLSGNTIY,TRBV29-1,TRBJ1-3
SALPVNTEAF,TRBV29-1,TRBJ1-1
ASSLWGTSGVSSYNEQF,TRBV27,TRBJ2-1
ASIRREGVGELF,TRBV10-2,TRBJ2-2
ASSEGGNQPQH,TRBV25-1,TRBJ1-5
ASSLIGEQY,TRBV5-1,TRBJ2-7
ASSQATRDGYT,TRBV14,TRBJ1-2
AISESWEKLF,TRBV10-3,TRBJ1-4
ASSLRQADTEAF,TRBV28,TRBJ1-1
ASSVATTGGGAF,TRBV9,TRBJ1-1
ASGGGGSNQPQH,TRBV28,TRBJ1-5
ASSERLGSGGYEQY,TRBV2,TRBJ2-7
ATMRREESDTQY,TRBV15,TRBJ2-3
ASSSSQNWAIY,TRBV6-5,TRBJ1-3
ASSIYPGHYGYT,TRBV19,TRBJ1-2
ASVWSLAGGTVETQY,TRBV2,TRBJ2-5
ASSLATMTSGNTGELF,TRBV4-1,TRBJ2-2
ASGDGGISYNEQF,TRBV28,TRBJ2-1
ASSVSPSRATEAF,TRBV9,TRBJ1-1
ASSIGPTRNTEAF,TRBV19,TRBJ1-1
ASSLALAAIYEQY,TRBV5-1,TRBJ2-7
ASTFLASGTGGEKLF,TRBV19,TRBJ1-4
ASRRTVATNEKLF,TRBV27,TRBJ1-4
ASSETPLAGGLDEQF,TRBV9,TRBJ2-1
ASSSPWTSGRVGELF,TRBV9,TRBJ2-2
ASSLQPKNIQY,TRBV28,TRBJ2-4
ASSPPGPNYGYT,TRBV6-5,TRBJ1-2
ASRPDSLLGEKLF,TRBV27,TRBJ1-4